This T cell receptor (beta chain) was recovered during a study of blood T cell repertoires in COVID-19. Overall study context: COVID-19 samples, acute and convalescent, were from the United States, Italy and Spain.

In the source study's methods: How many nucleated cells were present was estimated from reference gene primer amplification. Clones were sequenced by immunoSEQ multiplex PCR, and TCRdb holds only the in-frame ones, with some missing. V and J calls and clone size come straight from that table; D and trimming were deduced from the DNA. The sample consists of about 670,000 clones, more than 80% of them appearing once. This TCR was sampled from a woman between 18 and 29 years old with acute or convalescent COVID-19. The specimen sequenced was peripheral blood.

CDR3 nucleotide sequence: TGTGCCACCAGTGAAAAGGGACAGTACAATGAGCAGTTCTTC. Its protein product is CATSEKGQYNEQFF. The chain recombines TRBV24-1 with TRBJ2-1; 7 positions agree with TRBD1. In germline, CDR1 is KGHDR, CDR2 SFDVKD. The CDR3 extends over 14 amino acids. V was clipped by 4 bases and J by 4 bases; unmatched bases: 3.